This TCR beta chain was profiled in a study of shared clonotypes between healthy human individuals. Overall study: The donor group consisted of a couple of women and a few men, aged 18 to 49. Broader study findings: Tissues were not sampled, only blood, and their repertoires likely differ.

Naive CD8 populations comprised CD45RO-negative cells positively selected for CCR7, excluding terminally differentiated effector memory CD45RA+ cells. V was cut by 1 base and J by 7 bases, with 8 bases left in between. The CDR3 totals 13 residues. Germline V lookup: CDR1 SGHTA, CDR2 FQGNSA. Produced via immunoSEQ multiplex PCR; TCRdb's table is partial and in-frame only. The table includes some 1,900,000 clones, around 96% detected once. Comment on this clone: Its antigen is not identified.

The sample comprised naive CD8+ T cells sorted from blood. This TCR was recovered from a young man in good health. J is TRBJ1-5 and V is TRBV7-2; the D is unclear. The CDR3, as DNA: TGTGCCAGCAGCTTAGAAGGTTGGCAGCCCCAGCATTTT. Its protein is CASSLEGWQPQHF.